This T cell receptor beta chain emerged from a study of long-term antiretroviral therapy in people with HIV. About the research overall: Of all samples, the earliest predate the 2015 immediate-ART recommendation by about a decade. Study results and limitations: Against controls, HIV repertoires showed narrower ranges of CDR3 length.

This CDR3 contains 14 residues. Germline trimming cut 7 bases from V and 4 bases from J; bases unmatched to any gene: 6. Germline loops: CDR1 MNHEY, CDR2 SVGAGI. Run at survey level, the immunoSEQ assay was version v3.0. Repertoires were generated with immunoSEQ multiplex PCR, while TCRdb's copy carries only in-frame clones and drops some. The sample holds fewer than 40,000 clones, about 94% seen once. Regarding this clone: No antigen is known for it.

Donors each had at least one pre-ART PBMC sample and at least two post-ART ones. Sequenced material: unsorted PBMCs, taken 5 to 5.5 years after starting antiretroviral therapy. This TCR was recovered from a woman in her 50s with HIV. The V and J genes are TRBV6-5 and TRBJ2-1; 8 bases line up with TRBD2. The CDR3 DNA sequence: TGTGCCAGCAAACCCGGACTAGCTTACAATGAGCAGTTCTTC. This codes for CASKPGLAYNEQFF.